Below are 8 T cell receptor beta chains sequenced from a single sample in a study of cytotoxic CD8 clonotypes in ibrutinib-treated CLL. Profiled with immunoSEQ multiplex PCR; TCRdb holds only in-frame clones, not every one. The table has around 310,000 clones, 80% seen once. The starting material was PBMCs, obtained before ibrutinib treatment. These receptors all stem from a human donor with chronic lymphocytic leukemia.

On this clone itself: Other DNA sequences in the sample encode the same CDR3. The V and J genes are TRBV6-5 and TRBJ2-5; 10 bases are shared with TRBD1. Trimming removed 6 bases from V and 4 bases from J; junction bases left unmatched: 5. Germline CDR1 reads MNHEY; CDR2 reads SVGAGI. The CDR3 runs 14 residues. The CDR3 is CASSRQGAGETQYF. The CDR3 bases are TGTGCCAGCAGCCGACAGGGGGCAGGAGAGACCCAGTACTTC.

The rearrangement joins TRBV5-1 to TRBJ2-5; D may be TRBD1 (6 bases). This CDR3 spans 15 amino acids. The V and J ends lost 4 bases and 5 bases respectively, with 18 bases between them. Germline assignment: CDR1 SGHRS and CDR2 YFSETQ. CDR3 in amino acids: CASSQGTSDSETQYF. CDR3 nucleotide sequence: TGCGCCAGCAGCCAGGGGACATCTGATTCGGAGACCCAGTACTTC.

The genes are TRBV6-1 and TRBJ2-3; no reliable D call. The CDR3 is 12 residues long. Germline loops: CDR1 MNHNS, CDR2 SASEGT. V was shortened by 4 bases and J by 3 bases, with 5 bases between the two germline ends. The CDR3 region is CASSVGTDTQYF. The CDR3 coding sequence is TGTGCCAGCAGTGTAGGGACAGATACGCAGTATTTT.

The chain uses TRBV10-3 and TRBJ2-7; D uncertain. CDR1 is ENHRY and CDR2 is SYGVKD in the germline V gene. The ends were cut back, 3 bases at V and 6 bases at J, with 9 bases in the middle. This CDR3 comprises 12 residues. Here the CDR3 DNA reads TGTGCCATCAGTGATGTTACTCCCGAGCAGTACTTC. Protein product: CAISDVTPEQYF.

The gene calls are TRBV18 and TRBJ1-4, with D hard to call. V was cut by 2 bases and J by 3 bases, with 7 bases left in between. This CDR3 has 14 residues. Germline CDR1 reads KGHSH; CDR2 reads LQKENI. The CDR3 region is CASSPNTANEKLFF. The CDR3 DNA follows: TGTGCCAGCTCACCAAACACAGCTAATGAAAAACTGTTTTTT.

The CDR3 nucleotides read TGTGCCAGCATCCGGACTAGCGGCTCCTACGAGCAGTACTTC. Translation gives CASIRTSGSYEQYF. The chain has TRBV2 and TRBJ2-7, with TRBD2 matching over 10 bases. The germline CDR1 and CDR2 sequences are SNHLY and FYNNEI. Trimming at V came to 7 bases and at J to 0 bases, leaving 3 bases not matched to a gene. This CDR3 region has 14 residues.

This chain joins TRBV28 and TRBJ1-4; TRBD1 agrees at 10 bases. J gave up 7 bases and V 6 bases, and 5 bases lay outside the gene matches. The CDR3 loop spans 14 amino acids. CDR1 and CDR2 from the germline V gene are MDHEN and SYDVKM. CDR3 amino acids: CASRPWTGGEKLFF. CDR3 bases: TGTGCCAGCAGACCCTGGACAGGGGGTGAAAAACTGTTTTTT.

The chain employs TRBV27 and TRBJ1-1; weak D call: TRBD1 (5 bases). The germline V and J ends were trimmed by 8 bases and 0 bases, with 10 bases remaining between them. The CDR3 is 13 residues long. The germline V gene has CDR1 MNHEY and CDR2 SMNVEV (reference sequence). CDR3: CASGARMNTEAFF. The CDR3 DNA reads TGTGCCAGCGGGGCCAGAATGAACACTGAAGCTTTCTTT.